This TCR beta chain was identified in a study of glioma-infiltrating T cells (TCRdb year 2016). About the full investigation: Glioma tissue, non-neoplastic brain tissue and matched peripheral blood mononuclear cells were used as sources from which TCR alpha- and beta-chain repertoires were sequenced. To measure divergence between tissue and blood T-cell populations, each tissue-infiltrating repertoire was compared with the peripheral blood repertoire of the same patient. Three low-grade glioma patients, several primary glioblastoma patients and three non-glioma patients contributing non-neoplastic brain tissue were included in the paired cohort.

What the authors observed across the whole study: In non-neoplastic patients, VJ-independent divergence between tissue and blood fell below expectation, whereas in all gliomas, and especially in low-grade gliomas, the divergence rose above expectation. Very few CDR3 sequences were found to be shared between tissue and blood, and this scarcity was attributed to high CDR3 diversity and limited sampling. Group comparisons rested on small numbers: three non-neoplastic, three low-grade glioma and several glioblastoma patients.

TCR alpha and beta CDR3 regions were amplified with the iRepertoire nested amplicon-rescue multiplex PCR (arm-PCR) platform from RNA. One-step reverse transcription and amplification used roughly 100-400 ng of tissue mRNA or PBMC total RNA as input. Following bead purification, Illumina adapters were added through a secondary multiplex PCR, and the libraries were then gel-purified between 200 and 400 bp. The libraries contained internal 6-nucleotide barcodes that were used for demultiplexing. Sequencing of the libraries was done on an Illumina MiSeq using 2x220 or 2x250 nucleotide paired-end reads. The paper's data handling went like this. Paired reads were merged using FLASH 1.2.11 and aligned with BWA-MEM to the GRCh37 human genome, and TRA and TRB reads were then extracted. V and J assignment used an IMGT-derived reference of cassette sequences and CDR3 motifs that included pseudogenes. Reads were translated in three frames, and productive CDR3s were defined by a C…FGXG motif without stop codons. Clonotypes were defined as unique combinations of V-J cassette pair and CDR3 amino acid sequence. Reads were filtered by Hamming distance, thresholded by each sample's sequence error rate in mapped regions. TCRdb applied fastp at Q25 and MiXCR to the public reads, then kept only in-frame beta chains. One record per CDR3 amino acid sequence lists the most common genes and DNA. For this entry, the V and J calls and clone size follow TCRdb and not the study's own pipeline. The sample includes about 140,000 distinct CDR3 sequences, with roughly two fifths observed a single time. Over 15% of the sample comes from the top ten.

From the cysteine through the phenylalanine, the CDR3 covers 14 amino acids. Left in the record is the CDR3 DNA by itself, 42 bases read in frame from the first base. CDR1 and CDR2, looked up from the germline V gene, are MNHEY and SVGAGI. Here V drops 7 bases and J drops 7 bases, and the junction holds 8 bases not matched to any gene. Details on this clonotype: This clone's antigen is unknown. The sample holds no much larger clone one base away, and base qualities are not on file.

This clonotype originated in a human donor with low-grade glioma or glioblastoma, undergoing nonglioma brain surgery, or in good health (not recorded which). The sequenced sample was glioma tissue, nonneoplastic brain tissue, or PBMCs (not recorded which). The rearrangement combines TRBV6-5 with TRBJ2-7; TRBD1 agrees with 12 junctional bases. The sequence in DNA is TGTGCCAGCACCCCGGGACAGGGGGCGCGGGAGCAGTACTTC. Its translation reads: CASTPGQGAREQYF.